The entry that follows covers one T cell receptor (beta chain) sequence. Its cognate antigen has yet to be identified. Per-base quality was not reported, and no clone a single base away is much larger than it. CDR1 and CDR2, looked up from the germline V gene, are SGHTS and YDEGEE. Trimming leaves V shorter by 0 bases and J shorter by 1 base, with the junction holding 2 bases beyond the gene matches. CDR3 length: 15 amino acids, cysteine to phenylalanine. The kept DNA is CDR3 alone, 45 bases in frame from the first base. This sample is drawn from a study of technical replicates of blood from a few donors (dated by TCRdb to the late 2010s). Library creation used the immunoSEQ multiplex PCR assay. TCRdb's version of the immuneACCESS table is confined to in-frame rearrangements and falls short of the full clone set. An unresolved V gene accounts for under half of the shortfall where checked; the remainder is of unknown origin. The sample table holds 65,000 to 85,000 clones, of which about 96% were seen once. The top ten hold more than 0.15% of the sample.

The material sequenced was T cells isolated from PBMCs. The receptor chain draws on TRBV5-8 and TRBJ2-5; 8 of the junction bases match TRBD1. This clonotype originated in a human donor in good health. The DNA sequence is given as TGTGCCAGCAGCTTGGGACAGGGGTTCCAAGAGACCCAGTACTTC. Protein translation: CASSLGQGFQETQYF. Extended through the reference TRBV5-8 and TRBJ2-5 proteins, this CDR3 yields the full variable domain: EAGVTQSPTHLIKTRGQQATLRCSPISGHTSVYWYQQALGLGLQFLLWYDEGEERNRGNFPPRFSGRQFPNYSSELNVNALELEDSALYLCASSLGQGFQETQYFGPGTRLLVL.